This T cell receptor beta chain was found in a study of shared clonotypes between healthy human individuals. Whole-study results and caveats: Apart from blood, nothing was sampled; tissue repertoires likely differ.

CDR1 and CDR2 from the germline V gene are SNHLY and FYNNEI. The CDR3 contains 13 residues. Trimming left V 4 bases short and J 7 bases short, with 11 bases between. Only in-frame clones appear in the TCRdb table, and some are missing; sequencing was by immunoSEQ multiplex PCR. The sample includes around 600,000 clones, 90% to 95% of them seen just once. Concerning this clone: What it binds is not known.

Terminally differentiated effector memory CD45RA+ cells were excluded by CCR7 positive selection of CD45RO-negative cells. The sample was naive CD8+ T cells sorted from blood. The TCR was taken from a woman aged 25 to 39 in good health. This chain uses TRBV2 with TRBJ2-1; D ambiguous. CDR3 in amino acids: CASSGSFTNEQFF. The CDR3 DNA reads as TGTGCCAGCAGTGGTTCTTTTACTAATGAGCAGTTCTTC.